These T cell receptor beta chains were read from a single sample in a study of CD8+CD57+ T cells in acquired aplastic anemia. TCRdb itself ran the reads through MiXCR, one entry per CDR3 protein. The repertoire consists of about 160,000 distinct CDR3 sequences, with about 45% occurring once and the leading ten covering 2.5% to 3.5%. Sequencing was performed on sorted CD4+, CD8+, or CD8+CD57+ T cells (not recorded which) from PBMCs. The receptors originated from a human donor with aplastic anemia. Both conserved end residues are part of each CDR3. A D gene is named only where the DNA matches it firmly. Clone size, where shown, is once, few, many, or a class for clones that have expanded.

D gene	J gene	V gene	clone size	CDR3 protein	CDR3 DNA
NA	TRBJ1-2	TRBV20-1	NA	CSARDQARPYGYTF	TGCAGTGCTAGAGATCAAGCCAGACCTTATGGCTACACCTTC
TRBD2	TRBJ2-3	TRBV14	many	CASSPDTILAQASTDTQYF	TGTGCCAGCAGCCCCGATACGATACTAGCGCAAGCTAGCACAGATACGCAGTATTTT
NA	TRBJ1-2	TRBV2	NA	CVSSGKSATPYGYTF	TGTGTCAGCAGTGGGAAATCCGCTACCCCCTATGGCTACACCTTC
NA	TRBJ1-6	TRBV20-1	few	CSAGEESYNSPLHF	TGCAGTGCTGGCGAAGAGAGCTATAATTCACCCCTCCACTTT
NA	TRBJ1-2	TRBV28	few	CASSLSGGFGYTF	TGTGCCAGCAGTTTATCGGGGGGCTTCGGCTACACCTTC
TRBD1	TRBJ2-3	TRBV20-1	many	CSANVQGASTDTQYF	TGCAGTGCTAACGTACAGGGGGCAAGCACAGATACGCAGTATTTT
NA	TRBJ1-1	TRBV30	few	CAWRKGDTEAFF	TGTGCCTGGAGGAAAGGGGACACTGAAGCTTTCTTT
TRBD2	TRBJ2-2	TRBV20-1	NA	CSARPGTTNTGELFF	TGCAGTGCTAGACCCGGGACTACGAACACCGGGGAGCTGTTTTTT
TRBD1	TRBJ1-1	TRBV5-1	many	CASSPLQGGTEAFF	TGCGCCAGCAGCCCGCTCCAGGGGGGCACTGAAGCTTTCTTT
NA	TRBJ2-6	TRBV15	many	CATSRDGSGANVLTF	TGTGCCACCAGCAGAGACGGTTCTGGGGCCAACGTCCTGACTTTC
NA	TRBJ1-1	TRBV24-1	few	CATSDRRSAFF	TGTGCCACCAGTGATCGCCGCTCGGCTTTCTTT
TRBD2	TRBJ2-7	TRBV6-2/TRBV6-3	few	CASSYSGQGGALLTYEQYF	TGTGCCAGCAGTTACTCAGGTCAGGGAGGGGCGCTTCTCACCTACGAGCAGTACTTC
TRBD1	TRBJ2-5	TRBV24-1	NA	CATSESPGQGKETQYF	TGTGCCACCAGTGAATCCCCGGGACAGGGGAAAGAGACCCAGTACTTC
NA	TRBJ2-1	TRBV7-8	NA	CASSLPSANEQFF	TGTGCCAGCAGCTTACCGTCCGCCAATGAGCAGTTCTTC
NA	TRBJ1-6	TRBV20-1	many	CSASLGAPDNSPLHF	TGCAGTGCTAGCCTTGGGGCGCCCGATAATTCACCCCTCCACTTT
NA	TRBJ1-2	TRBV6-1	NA	CASRLGTGGYTF	TGTGCCAGCAGGTTGGGGACTGGTGGCTACACCTTC
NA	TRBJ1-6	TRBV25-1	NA	CASSDQARPYSPLHF	TGTGCCAGCAGTGATCAGGCGAGACCCTATTCACCCCTCCACTTT
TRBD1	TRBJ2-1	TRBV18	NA	CASSPRDRGNEQFF	TGTGCCAGCTCACCCCGGGACAGGGGTAATGAGCAGTTCTTC
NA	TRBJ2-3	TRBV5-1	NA	CVSSLAKTRGTDTQYF	TGCGTCAGCAGCTTGGCCAAGACTAGGGGCACAGATACGCAGTATTTT
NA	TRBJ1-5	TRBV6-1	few	CASRPQGGQPQHF	TGTGCCAGCAGACCACAGGGTGGGCAGCCCCAGCATTTT
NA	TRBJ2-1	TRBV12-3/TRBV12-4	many	CASSLRAPKEGSKQFF	TGTGCCAGCAGTTTAAGGGCACCCAAGGAGGGATCGAAGCAGTTCTTC
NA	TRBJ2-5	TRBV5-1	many	CASRSQGQETQYF	TGCGCCAGCAGAAGCCAGGGGCAAGAGACCCAGTACTTC
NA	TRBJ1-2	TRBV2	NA	CASSGGQLRLGYTF	TGTGCCAGCAGTGGAGGACAGCTGCGACTTGGCTACACCTTC
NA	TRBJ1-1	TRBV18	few	CASSRRGGVSNTEAFF	TGTGCCAGCTCAAGAAGAGGGGGGGTATCCAACACTGAAGCTTTCTTT
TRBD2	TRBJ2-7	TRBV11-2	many	CASSLALADYEQYF	TGTGCCAGCAGCTTGGCCCTAGCGGACTACGAGCAGTACTTC
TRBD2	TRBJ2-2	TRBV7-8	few	CASQLAGTGELFF	TGTGCCAGCCAGCTAGCGGGCACCGGGGAGCTGTTTTTT
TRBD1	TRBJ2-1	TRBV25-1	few	CASSELDGTGVNEQFF	TGTGCCAGCAGTGAGCTAGACGGGACAGGGGTGAATGAGCAGTTCTTC
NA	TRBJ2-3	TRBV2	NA	CASSEATSSPLGTQYF	TGTGCCAGCAGTGAAGCGACCTCTTCCCCCCTCGGTACGCAGTATTTT
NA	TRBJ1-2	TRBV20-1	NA	CSARDPPGREGGGYTF	TGCAGTGCTAGAGATCCCCCGGGGAGGGAAGGGGGTGGCTACACCTTC
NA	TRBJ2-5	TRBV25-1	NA	CASSEGARQETQYF	TGTGCCAGCAGTGAGGGGGCACGACAAGAGACCCAGTACTTC
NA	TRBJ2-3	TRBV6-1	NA	CASRGGASPDTQYF	TGTGCCAGCAGGGGGGGGGCCAGCCCAGATACGCAGTATTTT
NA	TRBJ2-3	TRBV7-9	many	CASSLADSPGTDTQYF	TGTGCCAGCAGCTTAGCAGACTCTCCTGGCACAGATACGCAGTATTTT